The 32 T cell receptor beta chains in this list originate from one sample, sequenced in a study of blood T cell repertoires in COVID-19 (dated by TCRdb to about 2020). Library preparation was by the immunoSEQ multiplex PCR assay. TCRdb obtained this table from immuneACCESS and retained in-frame rearrangements with V and J assigned. These tables miss some clones; where compared with another copy, unresolved V genes account for less than half of the shortfall, and the remainder is unexplained. The sample has fewer than 450,000 clones on record, 87% of them singletons. The biggest ten clones account for more than 0.9% of the sample. Input material: PBMCs or T cells enriched from blood (not recorded which). The receptors were sampled from a woman in her thirties who had recovered from COVID-19.

This rearrangement joins TRBV18 to TRBJ1-3; 8 bases fit TRBD1. Losses at the gene ends were 5 bases for V and 0 bases for J; bases not matched to a gene: 6. This CDR3 region has 16 residues. Germline loops: CDR1 KGHSH, CDR2 LQKENI. The CDR3 DNA follows: TGTGCCAGCTCAACCGGACAGGGATACTCTGGAAACACCATATATTTT. The encoded protein is CASSTGQGYSGNTIYF.

The V gene is TRBV10-3, the J gene TRBJ1-1, with TRBD1 identical over 8 bases. Germline assignment: CDR1 ENHRY and CDR2 SYGVKD. V shed 6 bases, J shed 5 bases, and the junction held 5 bases outside the gene matches. The CDR3 has 13 amino acids. The CDR3 coding sequence is TGTGCCATCAGCCCGACAGGGGAGACTGAAGCTTTCTTT. It specifies CAISPTGETEAFF.

This sequence joins TRBV5-4 and TRBJ1-1, with D possibly TRBD1 on 5 matching bases. Germline V lookup: CDR1 SGHNT, CDR2 YYREEE (reference sequence). V was cut by 1 base and J by 2 bases, with 9 bases left in between. The CDR3 loop spans 14 amino acids. As DNA, the CDR3 is TGTGCCAGCAGCTTGCTCGGGGGAAACACTGAAGCTTTCTTT. Its protein product is CASSLLGGNTEAFF.

This clone was detected a few times. The same CDR3 arises from other DNA sequences in this sample as well. The gene calls are TRBV18 and TRBJ2-6; D unclear. CDR3 length: 15 residues. Germline loops: CDR1 KGHSH, CDR2 LQKENI. Trimming shortened V by 2 bases and J by 1 base, and 6 bases separated the two germline ends. The CDR3 region has the DNA TGTGCCAGCTCACCAATTATATCTGGGGCCAACGTCCTGACTTTC. Translation: CASSPIISGANVLTF.

The rearrangement joins TRBV28 to TRBJ2-7; 9 bases map to TRBD1. Germline loops: CDR1 MDHEN, CDR2 SYDVKM. There are 13 residues in the CDR3. With 10 bases clipped from V and 1 base from J, the junction kept 5 bases outside the gene matches. The CDR3 nucleotides are TGTGCCACCAGGACAGGGGAGTCCTACGAGCAGTACTTC. This codes for CATRTGESYEQYF.

This chain joins TRBV12-3 or TRBV12-4 and TRBJ1-2; possibly TRBD1 for D (6 bases). V was pared by 2 bases and J by 7 bases, with 11 bases between. The CDR3 has 13 residues. The CDR3 coding sequence is TGTGCCAGCAGTTTATTAGGGGGAATTGGCTACACCTTC. Protein sequence: CASSLLGGIGYTF.

The V call is TRBV19, the J call TRBJ2-2; 9 bases agree with TRBD2. Germline CDR1 reads LNHDA; CDR2 reads SQIVND (reference sequence). The CDR3 has 18 residues. Losses at the gene ends were 7 bases for V and 3 bases for J; bases not matched to a gene: 15. The CDR3 is CASNAGGGGRWDTGELFF. The CDR3 nucleotides are TGTGCCAGTAACGCAGGCGGGGGGGGCCGGTGGGACACCGGGGAGCTGTTTTTT.

The rearrangement uses TRBV6-4 and TRBJ2-1; 10 nucleotides line up with TRBD1. This CDR3 is built from 16 residues. Trimming removed 0 bases from V and 8 bases from J; junction bases left unmatched: 7. Germline values: CDR1 MRHNA, CDR2 SNTAGT. The CDR3 DNA reads as TGTGCCAGCAGTGACTCGGGGGACAGGGGCTTGTATGAGCAGTTCTTC. This codes for CASSDSGDRGLYEQFF.

The V call is TRBV24-1, the J call TRBJ2-7; 9 bases match TRBD1. The ends lost 2 bases at V and 2 bases at J; junction bases unmatched: 3. The CDR3 runs to 15 residues. Per germline, CDR1 KGHDR and CDR2 SFDVKD. The CDR3 nucleotides are TGTGCCACCAGTGATTCCCGGACAGGGGCCTACGAGCAGTACTTC. Translated: CATSDSRTGAYEQYF.

This clone appeared once. This chain uses TRBV2 with TRBJ1-6; D might be TRBD1 (5 bases). The CDR3 is made up of 16 amino acids. V was cut by 1 base and J by 6 bases, with 13 bases left in between. CDR1 and CDR2 (germline): SNHLY, FYNNEI. The CDR3 protein is CASSEVFGGPNSPLHF. As DNA, the CDR3 is TGTGCCAGCAGTGAAGTATTCGGGGGACCTAATTCACCCCTCCACTTT.

This rearrangement joins TRBV28 to TRBJ2-7; D uncertain. The CDR3 extends over 11 amino acids. Germline V lookup: CDR1 MDHEN, CDR2 SYDVKM. Deletions cut 6 bases from V and 2 bases from J, with 5 bases between. Written as DNA, the CDR3 is TGTGCCAGCAGCCTTGCCTACGAGCAGTACTTC. Protein sequence: CASSLAYEQYF. Full variable domain (outside the CDR3, taken from reference TRBV28 and TRBJ2-7): DVKVTQSSRYLVKRTGEKVFLECVQDMDHENMFWYRQDPGLGLRLIYFSYDVKMKEKGDIPEGYSVSREKKERFSLILESASTNQTSMYLCASSLAYEQYFGPGTRLTVT.

The chain is built from TRBV3-1 (or the pseudogene TRBV3-2) and TRBJ2-7; TRBD1 is a possible D gene (6 bases). The CDR3 length is 14 residues. The V gene's germline CDR1 is LGHDT and CDR2 YNNKEL (reference sequence). V was clipped by 4 bases and J by 4 bases, with 14 bases between them. CDR3 nucleotides: TGTGCCAGCAGCCCAGGGGCAGGCGGGTACGAGCAGTACTTC. This gives the protein CASSPGAGGYEQYF.

The chain couples TRBV3-1 (or the pseudogene TRBV3-2) to TRBJ1-1; maybe TRBD1 (6 bases). Trimming took off 6 bases at V and 2 bases at J, with 16 bases between the two ends. The CDR3 sequence is 15 residues long. CDR1 is LGHDT, CDR2 YNNKEL, per germline (reference sequence). CDR3 bases: TGTGCCAGCAGTCCTTCCGTGACAGGCAACACTGAAGCTTTCTTT. This gives the protein CASSPSVTGNTEAFF.

This chain joins TRBV3-1 (or the pseudogene TRBV3-2) and TRBJ2-2, with TRBD2 matching 7 bases. CDR1 and CDR2 (germline): LGHDT, YNNKEL (reference sequence). The trim removed 4 bases at V and 8 bases at J, leaving 7 bases unmatched. The CDR3 sequence is 14 residues long. CDR3 coding DNA: TGTGCCAGCAGCCGAAGGGGAGGGTCAGGGGAGCTGTTTTTT. This translates into CASSRRGGSGELFF.

The J gene is TRBJ1-2, the V gene TRBV7-6, with D maybe TRBD1 (5 bases). The V and J ends lost 1 base and 5 bases respectively, with 11 bases between them. The CDR3 has 14 residues. Germline assignment: CDR1 SGHVS and CDR2 FNYEAQ. The CDR3 DNA reads TGTGCCAGCAGCTTAGAGATTGGGACTTATGGCTACACCTTC. Its translation is CASSLEIGTYGYTF. Using reference TRBV7-6 and TRBJ1-2 for the parts outside the CDR3, the full variable domain is GAGVSQSPRYKVTKRGQDVALRCDPISGHVSLYWYRQALGQGPEFLTYFNYEAQQDKSGLPNDRFSAERPEGSISTLTIQRTEQRDSAMYRCASSLEIGTYGYTFGSGTRLTVV.

V and J are TRBV29-1 and TRBJ2-1; maybe TRBD2 (6 bases). There are 12 residues in the CDR3. V was trimmed by 4 bases and J by 2 bases, leaving 6 bases between them. The germline CDR1 and CDR2 sequences are SQVTM and ANQGSEA. The CDR3 here is CSVGGTYNEQFF. CDR3 bases: TGCAGCGTTGGCGGGACCTACAATGAGCAGTTCTTC.

The rearrangement joins TRBV28 to TRBJ1-1; 7 bases are shared with TRBD1. The V and J ends lost 2 bases and 5 bases, in that order; junction bases with no gene match: 5. This CDR3 is built from 14 residues. Germline values: CDR1 MDHEN, CDR2 SYDVKM. The CDR3 bases are TGTGCCAGCAGTTTAGAGGGGGCGAGAACTGAAGCTTTCTTT. Translating gives CASSLEGARTEAFF.

V and J are TRBV6-5 and TRBJ1-1; a weak D match, TRBD1 (6 bases). Per germline, CDR1 MNHEY and CDR2 SVGAGI. This CDR3 is 13 amino acids long. Trimming removed 4 bases at V and 4 bases at J, with 10 bases between. CDR3: CASSSNRVTEAFF. For the CDR3, the DNA is TGTGCCAGCAGTTCAAACAGGGTCACTGAAGCTTTCTTT.

V and J are TRBV19 and TRBJ1-2; 8 bases map to TRBD1. Germline trimming cut 6 bases from V and 5 bases from J; bases unmatched to any gene: 14. CDR1 is LNHDA, CDR2 SQIVND, per germline (reference sequence). This CDR3 is built from 16 residues. CDR3 DNA: TGTGCCAGTAGCCCGGGGGACAGGACACCCCATTATGGCTACACCTTC. Protein: CASSPGDRTPHYGYTF.

This chain connects TRBV3-1 (or the pseudogene TRBV3-2) to TRBJ2-7; TRBD1 might be the D (6 bases). The CDR3 has 12 residues. Trimming removed 4 bases from V and 5 bases from J, with 9 bases in between. Germline CDR1 is LGHDT and CDR2 is YNNKEL (reference sequence). The CDR3 loop reads CASSPTGNEQYF. The CDR3 DNA is TGTGCCAGCAGCCCCACAGGGAACGAGCAGTACTTC.

This clone has just a few counts. This chain uses TRBV4-1 with TRBJ1-2; TRBD1 agrees at 10 bases. The germline gives CDR1 MGHRA, CDR2 YSYEKL. V lost 5 bases to trimming and J lost 6 bases; unmatched junction nucleotides: 9. The CDR3 sequence is 15 residues long. CDR3 in amino acids: CASSSRTGGKNGYTF. DNA for the CDR3: TGCGCCAGCAGCTCGCGGACAGGGGGGAAGAATGGCTACACCTTC.

The rearrangement joins TRBV12-3 or TRBV12-4 to TRBJ2-1; a weak D match, TRBD1 (5 bases). This CDR3 region has 12 residues. The V and J ends lost 6 bases and 12 bases respectively, with 15 bases between them. CDR3 DNA sequence: TGTGCCAGCAGCCTTCAGGGTGTAGGGCAGTTCTTC. Protein sequence: CASSLQGVGQFF.

This clone came up a few times. This sequence joins TRBV9 and TRBJ2-1; 8 bases agree with TRBD2. Germline CDR1 and CDR2: SGDLS and YYNGEE. The length of the CDR3 is 16 residues. Trimming at V came to 4 bases and at J to 4 bases, leaving 10 bases not matched to a gene. The CDR3 region has the DNA TGTGCCAGCAGCCTAGGACTAGCAGGGAAATACAATGAGCAGTTCTTC. Translation gives CASSLGLAGKYNEQFF.

The chain has TRBV2 and TRBJ2-7; 14 nucleotides match TRBD2. V lost 5 bases, J lost 4 bases, and 4 bases stayed unmatched. The CDR3 totals 15 residues. Germline V CDR1 and CDR2: SNHLY, FYNNEI. The DNA of the CDR3 is TGTGCCAGCAGTAGACTAGCGGGGGGGCTATACGAGCAGTACTTC. Its translation: CASSRLAGGLYEQYF. The full variable domain, with the rest looked up from reference TRBV2 and TRBJ2-7, is EPEVTQTPSHQVTQMGQEVILRCVPISNHLYFYWYRQILGQKVEFLVSFYNNEISEKSEIFDDQFSVERPDGSNFTLKIRSTKLEDSAMYFCASSRLAGGLYEQYFGPGTRLTVT.

The chain employs TRBV18 and TRBJ1-5; D call uncertain. Trimming took off 2 bases at V and 5 bases at J, with 7 bases between the two ends. CDR3 size: 13 residues. From germline, CDR1 is KGHSH and CDR2 LQKENI. CDR3 coding DNA: TGTGCCAGCTCACCAGACACTTATCAGCCCCAGCATTTT. Translation gives CASSPDTYQPQHF.

The chain links TRBV5-1 to TRBJ2-3; TRBD1 agrees at 12 bases. Trimming removed 4 bases from V and 3 bases from J; junction bases left unmatched: 3. The germline V gene has CDR1 SGHRS and CDR2 YFSETQ. The CDR3 has 15 residues. CDR3 protein: CASSGTGGGTDTQYF. The CDR3 nucleotides are TGCGCCAGCAGCGGGACAGGGGGCGGGACAGATACGCAGTATTTT.

This chain joins TRBV5-1 and TRBJ2-1; maybe TRBD2 (7 bases). V shed 3 bases and J shed 6 bases, with 16 bases lying between them. The germline gives CDR1 SGHRS, CDR2 YFSETQ. CDR3 size: 15 residues. DNA for the CDR3: TGCGCCAGCAGCTGGGGGGCGGGGGCCTCCAATGAGCAGTTCTTC. This translates into CASSWGAGASNEQFF.

The chain links TRBV25-1 to TRBJ1-2; 9 bases are shared with TRBD1. This CDR3 has 15 amino acids. Per the germline V gene, CDR1 is MGHDK and CDR2 is SYGVNS. V lost 10 bases, J lost 4 bases, and 13 bases stayed unmatched. The chain's CDR3 is CATRPKTGGGYGYTF. Here the CDR3 DNA reads TGTGCCACAAGGCCCAAGACAGGGGGTGGCTATGGCTACACCTTC.

The V call is TRBV5-1, the J call TRBJ1-5; a weak D match, TRBD1 (5 bases). CDR1 and CDR2 (germline): SGHRS, YFSETQ. V shed 3 bases and J shed 1 base, with 11 bases lying between them. The CDR3 runs to 15 residues. CDR3 bases: TGCGCCAGCAGCTCGGCCGGGGGGAGCAATCAGCCCCAGCATTTT. Translation: CASSSAGGSNQPQHF.

J is TRBJ2-5 and V is TRBV7-9; 12 nucleotides align to TRBD2. The CDR3 totals 16 residues. The germline CDR1 and CDR2 sequences are SEHNR and FQNEAQ (reference sequence). After removal of 4 bases from V and 5 bases from J, the junction contained 8 bases not matched to a gene. The CDR3 loop is CASSSSRLAGVETQYF. The CDR3 region has the DNA TGTGCCAGCAGCTCGTCCCGACTAGCGGGGGTGGAGACCCAGTACTTC.

The chain recombines TRBV19 with TRBJ1-2, with D possibly being TRBD1 (5 bases). The V end was cut by 11 bases, the J end by 7 bases, with 17 bases between. The germline V gene has CDR1 LNHDA and CDR2 SQIVND (reference sequence). This CDR3 contains 12 residues. CDR3 in amino acids: CASKETEAGYTF. The CDR3 DNA reads as TGTGCCTCCAAGGAGACAGAAGCTGGCTACACCTTC.

V gene TRBV11-3 combines with J gene TRBJ2-3, with a weak D call TRBD1 (6 bases). V lost 2 bases and J lost 4, with 19 bases in between. Germline assignment: CDR1 SGHNT and CDR2 YENEEA. The CDR3 totals 17 residues. CDR3 nucleotides: TGTGCCAGCAGCTTAAACACATCGATCGAGGGGGCAGATACGCAGTATTTT. Translated: CASSLNTSIEGADTQYF.